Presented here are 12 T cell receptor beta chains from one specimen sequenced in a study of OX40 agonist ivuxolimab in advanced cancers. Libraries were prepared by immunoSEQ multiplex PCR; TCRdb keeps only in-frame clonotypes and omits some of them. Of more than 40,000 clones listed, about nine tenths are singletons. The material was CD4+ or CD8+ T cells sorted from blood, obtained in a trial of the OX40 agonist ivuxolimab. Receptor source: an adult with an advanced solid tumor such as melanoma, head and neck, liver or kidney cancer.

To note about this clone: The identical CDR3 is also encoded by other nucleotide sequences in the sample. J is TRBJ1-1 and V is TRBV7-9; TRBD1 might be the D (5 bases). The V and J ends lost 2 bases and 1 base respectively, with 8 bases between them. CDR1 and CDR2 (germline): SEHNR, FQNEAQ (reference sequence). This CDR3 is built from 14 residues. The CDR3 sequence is CASSLRGQNTEAFF. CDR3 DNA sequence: TGTGCCAGCAGCTTACGTGGACAGAACACTGAAGCTTTCTTT.

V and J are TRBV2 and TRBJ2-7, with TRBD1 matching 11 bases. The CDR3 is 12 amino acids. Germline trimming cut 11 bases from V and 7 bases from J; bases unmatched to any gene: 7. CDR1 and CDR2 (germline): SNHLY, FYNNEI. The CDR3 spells CAGGQGGVEQYF. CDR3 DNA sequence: TGTGCCGGGGGACAGGGGGGAGTTGAGCAGTACTTC.

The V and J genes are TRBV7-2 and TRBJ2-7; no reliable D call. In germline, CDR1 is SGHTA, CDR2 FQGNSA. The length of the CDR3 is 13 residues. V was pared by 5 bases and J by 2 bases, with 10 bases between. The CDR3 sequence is CASSVSMAYEQYF. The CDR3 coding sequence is TGTGCCAGCAGCGTGTCGATGGCCTACGAGCAGTACTTC. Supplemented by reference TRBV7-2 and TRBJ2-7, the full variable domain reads GAGVSQSPSNKVTEKGKDVELRCDPISGHTALYWYRQSLGQGLEFLIYFQGNSAPDKSGLPSDRFSAERTGGSVSTLTIQRTQQEDSAVYLCASSVSMAYEQYFGPGTRLTVT.

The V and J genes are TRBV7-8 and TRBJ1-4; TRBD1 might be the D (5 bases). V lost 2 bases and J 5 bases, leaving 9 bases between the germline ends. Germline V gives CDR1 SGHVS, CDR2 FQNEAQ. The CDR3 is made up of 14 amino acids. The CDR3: CASSLQGVNEKLFF. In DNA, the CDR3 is TGTGCCAGCAGCTTACAGGGTGTCAATGAAAAACTGTTTTTT.

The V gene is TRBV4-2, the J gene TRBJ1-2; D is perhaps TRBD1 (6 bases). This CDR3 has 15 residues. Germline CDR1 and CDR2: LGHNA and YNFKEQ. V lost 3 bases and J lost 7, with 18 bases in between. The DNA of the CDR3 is TGTGCCAGCAGCCAGACCGGGACAACGTCCCTTGGCTACACCTTC. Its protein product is CASSQTGTTSLGYTF.

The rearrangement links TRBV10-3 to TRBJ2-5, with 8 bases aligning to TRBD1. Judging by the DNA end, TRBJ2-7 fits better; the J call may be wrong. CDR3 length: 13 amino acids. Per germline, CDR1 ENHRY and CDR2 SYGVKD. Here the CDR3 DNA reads TGTGCCACCCGACAGGGGACCTCCTACGAGCAGTACTTC. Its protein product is CATRQGTSYEQYF.

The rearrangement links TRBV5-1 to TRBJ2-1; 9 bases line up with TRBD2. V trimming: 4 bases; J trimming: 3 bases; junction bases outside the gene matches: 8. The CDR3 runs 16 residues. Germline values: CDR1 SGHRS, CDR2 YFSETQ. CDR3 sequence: CASSIPTSGDYNEQFF. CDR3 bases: TGCGCCAGCAGCATCCCGACTAGCGGAGACTACAATGAGCAGTTCTTC.

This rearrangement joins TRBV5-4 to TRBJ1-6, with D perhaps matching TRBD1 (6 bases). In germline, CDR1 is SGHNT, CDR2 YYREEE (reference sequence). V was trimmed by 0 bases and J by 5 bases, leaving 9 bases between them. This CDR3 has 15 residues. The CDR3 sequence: CASSLGQGNNSPLHF. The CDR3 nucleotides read TGTGCCAGCAGCTTGGGCCAGGGGAATAATTCACCCCTCCACTTT.

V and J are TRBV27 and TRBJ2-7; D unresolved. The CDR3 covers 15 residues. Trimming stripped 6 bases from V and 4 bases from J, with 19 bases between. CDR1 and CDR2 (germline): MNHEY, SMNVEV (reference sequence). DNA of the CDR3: TGTGCCAGCAGGTCGCCACCGGACCCCGGGTACGAGCAGTACTTC. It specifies CASRSPPDPGYEQYF.

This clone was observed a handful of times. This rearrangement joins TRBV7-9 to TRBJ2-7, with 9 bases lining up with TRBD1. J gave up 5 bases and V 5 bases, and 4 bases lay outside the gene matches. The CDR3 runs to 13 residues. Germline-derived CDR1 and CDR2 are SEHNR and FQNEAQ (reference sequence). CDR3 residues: CASSAGQGNEQYF. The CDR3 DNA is TGTGCCAGCAGCGCGGGACAGGGTAACGAGCAGTACTTC.

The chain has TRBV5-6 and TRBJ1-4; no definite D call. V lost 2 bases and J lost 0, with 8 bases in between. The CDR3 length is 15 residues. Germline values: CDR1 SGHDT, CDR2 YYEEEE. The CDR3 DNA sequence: TGTGCCAGCAGCTTTACACCTGCAACTAATGAAAAACTGTTTTTT. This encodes CASSFTPATNEKLFF.

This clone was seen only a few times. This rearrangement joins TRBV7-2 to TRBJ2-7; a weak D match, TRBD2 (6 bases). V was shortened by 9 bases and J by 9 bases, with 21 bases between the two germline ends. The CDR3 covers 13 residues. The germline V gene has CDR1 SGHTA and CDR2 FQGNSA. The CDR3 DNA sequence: TGTGCCAGTGAGACTAGGAGGGCTTCGGTGCAGTACTTC. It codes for CASETRRASVQYF. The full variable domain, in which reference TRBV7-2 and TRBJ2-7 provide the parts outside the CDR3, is GAGVSQSPSNKVTEKGKDVELRCDPISGHTALYWYRQSLGQGLEFLIYFQGNSAPDKSGLPSDRFSAERTGGSVSTLTIQRTQQEDSAVYLCASETRRASVQYFGPGTRLTVT.